The 22 T cell receptor beta chains below all came from one sample that was sequenced in a study of shared clonotypes between healthy human individuals. Only in-frame clones appear in the TCRdb table, and some are missing; sequencing was by immunoSEQ multiplex PCR. The profile shows about half a million clones, more than 65% of them singletons. The sequenced material came from PBMCs. Receptor source: a woman between 35 and 50 years old in good health. Some clones in this sample may be carry-over from other donors' samples.

This chain uses TRBV27 with TRBJ2-7; 8 bases line up with TRBD1. Germline-derived CDR1 and CDR2 are MNHEY and SMNVEV (reference sequence). The CDR3 consists of 13 residues. V gave up 8 bases and J gave up 3 bases; unmatched junction bases: 6. CDR3 region: CASGAGTGYEQYF. The CDR3 nucleotides read TGTGCCAGCGGAGCCGGGACAGGCTACGAGCAGTACTTC.

The rearrangement links TRBV7-9 to TRBJ1-4; a possible D gene is TRBD1 (5 bases). Germline-derived CDR1 and CDR2 are SEHNR and FQNEAQ (reference sequence). V lost 1 base to trimming and J lost 7 bases, with 25 bases between them. The CDR3 contains 19 residues. In nucleotides, the CDR3 is TGTGCCAGCAGCTTAGTTGCATTAAAGACAGTCGCGGAGGGTGAAAAACTGTTTTTT. Its protein product is CASSLVALKTVAEGEKLFF.

On this clone: A junction boundary mismatches the germline segment, possibly from a read error. The chain carries TRBV18 and TRBJ2-5, with 8 bases that match TRBD1. The CDR3 is 17 amino acids. Germline V gene sequence: CDR1 KGHSH, CDR2 LQKENI. CDR3 protein: CTSSPSPVGQGADGQYF. The CDR3 DNA sequence: TGTACCAGCTCACCAAGTCCGGTCGGGCAGGGGGCCGACGGGCAGTACTTC.

On this clone itself: This sequence is one base from a far larger clone and is likely a read error. This chain joins TRBV30 and TRBJ1-2; D remains ambiguous. This CDR3 comprises 15 residues. The germline CDR1 and CDR2 sequences are GTSNPN and SVGIG (reference sequence). V lost 6 bases, J lost 6 bases, and 23 bases lay in between. The CDR3 loop is CACLWCSGEVHGYTF. The CDR3 nucleotides read TGTGCCTGCCTCTGGTGTTCCGGGGAAGTCCATGGCTACACCTTC.

V and J are TRBV11-2 and TRBJ2-2, with no clear D. The CDR3 has 14 amino acids. V was shortened by 5 bases and J by 3 bases, with 10 bases between the two germline ends. Germline assignment: CDR1 SGHAT and CDR2 FQNNGV. The CDR3 DNA reads as TGTGCCAGCAGCCCCTTACAACACACCGGGGAGCTGTTTTTT. Translating gives CASSPLQHTGELFF.

This clone has a handful of counts. The chain is built from TRBV14 and TRBJ2-7; either TRBD1 or TRBD2 may fit D (6 bases each). V was shortened by 1 base and J by 0 bases, with 13 bases between the two germline ends. The length of the CDR3 is 16 residues. CDR1 is SGHDN and CDR2 is FVKESK in the germline V gene. The CDR3 sequence: CASSQGGGTRSYEQYF. CDR3 coding DNA: TGTGCCAGCAGCCAAGGAGGGGGGACTCGCTCCTACGAGCAGTACTTC.

On this clone: Sequence at one end of the junction differs from germline and may be a read error. The chain couples TRBV25-1 to TRBJ1-4; no clear D gene. This CDR3 is 13 amino acids long. Germline CDR1 and CDR2: MGHDK and SYGVNS. The CDR3 bases are TGTGCCACCAGTTGGGCAACTAATGAAAAACTGTTTTTT. Protein: CATSWATNEKLFF.

CDR3 in DNA: TGTGCCAGCACCCCTGGGACTAGCGTATACTTC. This encodes CASTPGTSVYF. This rearrangement joins TRBV28 to TRBJ2-7, with 10 bases aligning to TRBD2. The CDR3 is 11 residues long. Per the germline V gene, CDR1 is MDHEN and CDR2 is SYDVKM. The trim removed 7 bases at V and 13 bases at J, leaving 7 bases unmatched.

This clone was seen a few times. The rearrangement joins TRBV4-2 to TRBJ1-3; maybe TRBD1 (6 bases). This CDR3 is built from 15 residues. Trimming removed 0 bases at V and 4 bases at J, with 10 bases between. CDR1 is LGHNA, CDR2 YNFKEQ, per germline. The CDR3, as DNA: TGTGCCAGCAGCCAAGATAGGGGGGCCGGAAACACCATATATTTT. Translating it yields CASSQDRGAGNTIYF.

In the case of this clone: A far larger clone is only one base removed, so a read error is likely. The rearrangement joins TRBV2 to TRBJ2-2; tentatively, D is TRBD2 (5 bases). Germline V CDR1 and CDR2: SNHLY, FYNNEI. CDR3 size: 13 residues. This chain's CDR3 is CASSEGSTWELFF. In nucleotides, the CDR3 is TGTGCCAGCAGTGAGGGGAGCACCTGGGAGCTGTTTTTT.

The count of this clone is one. The CDR3 sequence is CASSLLGDEGNTIYF. CDR3 nucleotide sequence: TGCGCCAGCAGCTTGCTGGGGGACGAAGGAAACACCATATATTTT. V is TRBV5-1 and J is TRBJ1-3; a possible D gene is TRBD1 (5 bases). Trimming left V 1 base short and J 4 bases short, with 12 bases between. The CDR3 contains 15 residues. Looked up from germline, CDR1 is SGHRS and CDR2 is YFSETQ.

The rearrangement links TRBV28 to TRBJ2-3; D is uncertain. Germline CDR1 and CDR2: MDHEN and SYDVKM. Trimming left V 6 bases short and J 2 bases short, with 12 bases between. This CDR3 has 14 amino acids. Here the CDR3 DNA reads TGTGCCAGCAGCCTATCGGGCTACACAGATACGCAGTATTTT. Its translation: CASSLSGYTDTQYF.

Of note for this clone: A far larger clone is one nucleotide away, so this likely arose from a read error. The chain has TRBV6-6 and TRBJ2-1; possible D gene TRBD2, 6 bases. Germline V lookup: CDR1 MNHNY, CDR2 SVGAGI (reference sequence). V was cut by 2 bases and J by 8 bases, with 10 bases left in between. The CDR3 has 13 residues. In DNA form, the CDR3 reads TGTGCCAGCAGTTACCGGAGGGGCTATGAGCAGTTCTTC. Translation gives CASSYRRGYEQFF.

Note on this clone: One base separates it from a far larger clone, so it is likely a read error. Lacking the conserved final phenylalanine or tryptophan, this CDR3 likely reflects a read error. The V call is TRBV28, the J call TRBJ1-1, with D unresolved. V lost 5 bases, J lost 3 bases, and 4 bases lay in between. Germline CDR1 is MDHEN and CDR2 is SYDVKM. This CDR3 spans 11 amino acids. CDR3 DNA: TGTGCCAGCAGTACTTACACTGAAGCTTTCCTT. Encoded protein: CASSTYTEAFL.

The V gene is TRBV5-1, the J gene TRBJ2-7; no definite D call. Germline V gene data show CDR1 as SGHRS and CDR2 as YFSETQ. The V end lost 1 base, the J end lost 0 bases, and 5 bases lay between the germline ends. CDR3 size: 13 residues. CDR3 loop: CASSLTYSYEQYF. The CDR3 coding sequence is TGCGCCAGCAGCTTGACTTACTCCTACGAGCAGTACTTC.

A remark on this clone: The likely explanation is a read error, given a far larger clone one base away. Distinct nucleotide sequences in the sample also encode this CDR3. V and J are TRBV27 and TRBJ1-2, with D perhaps matching TRBD1 (5 bases). The germline CDR1 and CDR2 sequences are MNHEY and SMNVEV (reference sequence). CDR3 size: 16 residues. The CDR3: CASSPAPPGLSYGYTF. The CDR3 DNA is TGCGCCAGCAGTCCCGCCCCTCCAGGGTTGAGTTATGGCTACACCTTC.

This chain joins TRBV29-1 and TRBJ1-3, with D uncertain. Deletions cut 6 bases from V and 2 bases from J, with 8 bases between. From germline, CDR1 is SQVTM and CDR2 ANQGSEA. The CDR3 is 12 amino acids. In DNA form, the CDR3 reads TGCAGCGTCGTCGCGCCTGGAAACACCATATATTTT. Amino acid sequence: CSVVAPGNTIYF.

V is TRBV7-9 and J is TRBJ1-4; 11 positions agree with TRBD1. CDR3 length: 17 amino acids. Germline V gene sequence: CDR1 SEHNR, CDR2 FQNEAQ (reference sequence). The junction had 7 bases not matched to a gene; V was cut back by 5 bases and J by 2 bases. DNA of the CDR3: TGTGCCAGCAGCAGCCGGGACAGGGGGAATACTAATGAAAAACTGTTTTTT. It is translated as CASSSRDRGNTNEKLFF.

This clone has only one observation. The gene calls are TRBV5-1 and TRBJ2-7; D might be TRBD1 (6 bases). The CDR3 contains 15 residues. Trimming pared 0 bases from V and 3 bases from J, leaving 13 bases between. Germline V lookup: CDR1 SGHRS, CDR2 YFSETQ. Here the CDR3 reads CASSLGGTTNYEQYF. The CDR3 region has the DNA TGCGCCAGCAGCTTGGGTGGGACAACCAACTACGAGCAGTACTTC.

This clone was seen once. The chain recombines TRBV5-1 with TRBJ2-2; weak D call: TRBD2 (6 bases). V dropped 4 bases and J dropped 0 bases, with 10 bases sitting between them. The CDR3 is 15 amino acids. The V gene's germline CDR1 is SGHRS and CDR2 YFSETQ. Here the CDR3 DNA reads TGCGCCAGCAGCGCGGGACGCACGAACACCGGGGAGCTGTTTTTT. Amino acids: CASSAGRTNTGELFF. The variable domain in full, completed from reference TRBV5-1 and TRBJ2-2, reads KAGVTQTPRYLIKTRGQQVTLSCSPISGHRSVSWYQQTPGQGLQFLFEYFSETQRNKGNFPGRFSGRQFSNSRSEMNVSTLELGDSALYLCASSAGRTNTGELFFGEGSRLTVL.

This clone was recorded once. With only one base between it and a far larger clone, this is likely a read error. Different DNA sequences within this sample yield the same CDR3. The chain combines TRBV2 with TRBJ2-7; a weak D match, TRBD2 (5 bases). This CDR3 has 15 amino acids. V shed 7 bases and J shed 5 bases, with 21 bases lying between them. CDR1 is SNHLY and CDR2 is FYNNEI in the germline V gene. The CDR3 loop reads CASTRGRGLGNEQYF. In DNA, the CDR3 is TGTGCCAGCACCCGTGGTCGGGGTTTGGGCAACGAGCAGTACTTC.

In regard to this clone: A read error is likely here: a far larger clone is one base away. The chain links TRBV6-1 to TRBJ1-1; 7 positions agree with TRBD1. Germline V gives CDR1 MNHNS, CDR2 SASEGT. This CDR3 contains 14 residues. V trimming: 7 bases; J trimming: 4 bases; junction bases outside the gene matches: 9. CDR3 DNA: TGTGCCAGCACCGAGATGAGGGGGCCCACTGAAGCTTTCTTT. Protein product: CASTEMRGPTEAFF.